The sequence of this T cell receptor beta chain was determined in a study of TIL therapy for anti-PD-1-resistant metastatic lung cancer. As for time point: pre-treatment sample, taken before nivolumab and TIL therapy. The immunoSEQ assay was v3. The table came from immunoSEQ multiplex PCR; TCRdb's copy has only in-frame clones and leaves some out. The sample holds 36,000 or so clones, 73% seen once. Regarding the study as a whole: TIL clonotype persistence in blood showed no apparent association with response.

In this sample, this clone turned up a few times. What it binds is unknown. Germline V CDR1 and CDR2: LNHNV, YYDKDF (reference sequence). The CDR3 is made up of 12 amino acids. With 1 base removed from V and 0 bases from J, the gap between germline ends came to 0 bases. This material consisted of blood, taken at baseline. This receptor was identified in a person aged 25 to 85 with non-small cell lung cancer. The chain combines TRBV15 with TRBJ1-2; D not resolved. In DNA form, the CDR3 reads TGTGCCACCAGCAGAGCTAACTATGGCTACACCTTC. This gives the protein CATSRANYGYTF. Combining the CDR3 with reference TRBV15 and TRBJ1-2 gives the whole variable domain DAMVIQNPRYQVTQFGKPVTLSCSQTLNHNVMYWYQQKSSQAPKLLFHYYDKDFNNEADTPDNFQSRRPNTSFCFLDIRSPGLGDTAMYLCATSRANYGYTFGSGTRLTVV.